This T cell receptor beta chain derives from a study of blood T cell repertoires in COVID-19. Study-level background: Collection of acute and convalescent COVID-19 samples took place in the United States, Italy and Spain. Sources were T cells, B-cell-depleted T cells, or PBMCs; the material itself was cDNA or gDNA.

The table came from immunoSEQ multiplex PCR; TCRdb's copy has only in-frame clones and leaves some out. Altogether hundreds of thousands of clones are present, approximately 85% being singletons, with the ten largest covering about 1%. This clone was seen a single time. This clonotype was obtained from a young woman who had recovered from COVID-19. Material: PBMCs or T cells enriched from blood (not recorded which).

CDR3 amino acids: CASSLGDRGRPYQETQYF. DNA for the CDR3: TGTGCCAGCAGCTTAGGAGACAGGGGGCGCCCCTACCAAGAGACCCAGTACTTC. This chain links TRBV7-2 with TRBJ2-5; TRBD1 agrees at 10 bases. V gave up 1 base and J gave up 0 bases; unmatched junction bases: 8. Looked up from germline, CDR1 is SGHTA and CDR2 is FQGNSA. CDR3 length: 18 residues.